These 26 T cell receptor beta chains were all obtained from the same sample, sequenced in a study of T cell responses to AZD1222 COVID-19 vaccine. Sequencing was performed with immunoSEQ multiplex PCR; in TCRdb, only in-frame clones are kept and a portion is missing. The data show 180,000 or so clones, around 90% seen once. Specimen: peripheral blood, collected 28 days after the second AZD1222 dose. The source is an adult who received the AZD1222 COVID-19 vaccine.

This clone was seen a single time. This chain connects TRBV4-2 to TRBJ2-1, with 12 nucleotides matching TRBD1. The V gene's germline CDR1 is LGHNA and CDR2 YNFKEQ. J lost 3 bases, V lost 0 bases, and 3 bases had no gene match. The CDR3 covers 17 residues. The CDR3 is CASSQEGQGAFYNEQFF. CDR3 in DNA: TGTGCCAGCAGCCAAGAGGGACAGGGGGCTTTCTACAATGAGCAGTTCTTC.

The chain has TRBV19 and TRBJ1-6; D call uncertain. This CDR3 comprises 13 residues. The germline V gene encodes CDR1 LNHDA and CDR2 SQIVND (reference sequence). Between the trimmed V and J ends, which lost 6 bases and 5 bases, there was a span of 8 bases. The CDR3 region has the DNA TGTGCCAGTAGGACGAACGATAATTCACCCCTCCACTTT. Residues: CASRTNDNSPLHF.

The gene calls are TRBV4-3 and TRBJ1-6, with 8 nucleotides matching TRBD1. The V gene's germline CDR1 is LGHNA and CDR2 YSLEER. V lost 3 bases, J lost 7 bases, and 2 bases stayed unmatched. The CDR3 runs 14 residues. CDR3 loop: CASSQGQVNSPLHF. The CDR3 bases are TGCGCCAGCAGCCAGGGACAGGTGAATTCACCCCTCCACTTT.

V usage is TRBV7-2 and J usage is TRBJ1-1, with D uncertain. The CDR3 contains 12 residues. The V gene's germline CDR1 is SGHTA and CDR2 FQGNSA. Trimming cost V 1 base and J 4 bases, with 4 bases left between them. This CDR3 is CASSLGITEAFF. As DNA, the CDR3 is TGTGCCAGCAGCTTAGGCATCACTGAAGCTTTCTTT.

The chain uses TRBV7-3 and TRBJ2-2; TRBD2 aligns across 8 bases. This CDR3 has 16 residues. V was pared by 5 bases and J by 2 bases, with 7 bases of the junction left unmatched. Germline assignment: CDR1 SGHTA and CDR2 FQGTGA. CDR3 sequence: CASSLSSGINTGELFF. Here the CDR3 DNA reads TGTGCCAGCAGCCTTAGTAGCGGGATTAACACCGGGGAGCTGTTTTTT.

This chain joins TRBV5-1 and TRBJ1-3; the D is unclear. V was pared by 4 bases and J by 0 bases, with 14 bases between. The CDR3 loop spans 16 amino acids. Germline V gene sequence: CDR1 SGHRS, CDR2 YFSETQ. DNA for the CDR3: TGCGCCAGCAGCCCAAATAGTAGAAGCTCTGGAAACACCATATATTTT. It yields the protein CASSPNSRSSGNTIYF.

The rearrangement uses TRBV4-2 and TRBJ1-5; no definite D call. CDR1 and CDR2 (germline): LGHNA, YNFKEQ. The length of the CDR3 is 15 residues. V lost 1 base to trimming and J lost 3 bases, with 10 bases between them. CDR3 sequence (DNA): TGTGCCAGCAGCCAAGTCCGGGGAGACAATCAGCCCCAGCATTTT. Protein sequence: CASSQVRGDNQPQHF.

A single count supports this clone. The V and J genes are TRBV25-1 and TRBJ1-5, with 8 nucleotides matching TRBD1. Germline CDR1 is MGHDK and CDR2 is SYGVNS. Trimming at V came to 8 bases and at J to 1 base, leaving 4 bases not matched to a gene. The length of the CDR3 is 14 residues. CDR3 DNA sequence: TGTGCCAGCGGGGACAGGAGGAGCAATCAGCCCCAGCATTTT. Its protein product is CASGDRRSNQPQHF.

The chain uses TRBV5-6 and TRBJ2-7; tentatively, D is TRBD1 (5 bases). V shed 2 bases and J shed 3 bases, with 6 bases lying between them. In germline, CDR1 is SGHDT, CDR2 YYEEEE. This CDR3 comprises 12 residues. The CDR3 sequence: CASSFQGYEQYF. DNA of the CDR3: TGTGCCAGCAGCTTTCAGGGCTACGAGCAGTACTTC.

The CDR3 DNA reads as TGTGCCACCAGTGATTGGCGAGGAGGACAGGGTCCAAATACGCAGTATTTT. This sequence encodes CATSDWRGGQGPNTQYF. This sequence joins TRBV24-1 and TRBJ2-3, with 8 bases fitting TRBD1. Per germline, CDR1 KGHDR and CDR2 SFDVKD. Trimming removed 2 bases from V and 7 bases from J; junction bases left unmatched: 13. The CDR3 runs to 17 residues.

V is TRBV28 and J is TRBJ2-7; no definite D call. Trimming removed 3 bases at V and 1 base at J, with 22 bases between. The CDR3 has 18 residues. CDR1 and CDR2 from the germline V gene are MDHEN and SYDVKM. Here the CDR3 reads CASSFPFERSALSYEQYF. The CDR3, as DNA: TGTGCCAGCAGTTTCCCCTTTGAGCGCAGTGCCCTGTCCTACGAGCAGTACTTC.

V is TRBV12-3 or TRBV12-4 and J is TRBJ2-1; D ambiguous. V lost 8 bases and J 9 bases, leaving 5 bases between the germline ends. CDR3 length: 9 residues. CDR3 loop: CASGGEQFF. The CDR3 DNA is TGTGCCAGCGGCGGTGAGCAGTTCTTC.

The chain uses TRBV5-1 and TRBJ1-1; D perhaps matches TRBD1 (6 bases). From germline, CDR1 is SGHRS and CDR2 YFSETQ. The ends were cut back, 2 bases at V and 4 bases at J, with 9 bases in the middle. The CDR3 has 13 residues. Written as DNA, the CDR3 is TGCGCCAGCAGCTTAGGGGGTTCCACTGAAGCTTTCTTT. Translating gives CASSLGGSTEAFF.

The rearrangement joins TRBV24-1 to TRBJ1-2, with a possible D match to TRBD1 (6 bases). The V end lost 6 bases, the J end lost 2 bases, and 9 bases lay between the germline ends. The length of the CDR3 is 13 residues. The germline V gene encodes CDR1 KGHDR and CDR2 SFDVKD. CDR3 DNA: TGTGCCACCAGTCGCGGACAGAACTATGGCTACACCTTC. It specifies CATSRGQNYGYTF.

This clone was detected once. This chain connects TRBV19 to TRBJ1-3; D is uncertain. V lost 7 bases, J lost 0 bases, and 7 bases lay in between. The CDR3 consists of 13 residues. Germline V gene lookup returns CDR1 LNHDA and CDR2 SQIVND (reference sequence). This CDR3 is CASTMASGNTIYF. The CDR3 DNA reads as TGTGCCAGTACCATGGCCTCTGGAAACACCATATATTTT.

This clone was detected a few times. The chain uses TRBV7-6 and TRBJ1-3; perhaps TRBD1 as D (5 bases). Trimming cost V 5 bases and J 2 bases, with 28 bases left between them. The V gene's germline CDR1 is SGHVS and CDR2 FNYEAQ. This CDR3 has 20 residues. The CDR3 DNA reads TGTGCCAGCAGCCCGCAGTCGAGGACACTCACTGGGTTTACTGGAAACACCATATATTTT. It translates to CASSPQSRTLTGFTGNTIYF.

The chain employs TRBV6-2 or TRBV6-3 and TRBJ1-5; 10 bases align to TRBD1. With 5 bases clipped from V and 1 base from J, the junction kept 8 bases outside the gene matches. CDR1 is MNHEY, CDR2 SVGEGT, per germline. This CDR3 contains 17 residues. The CDR3 sequence: CASSKRTGGTSNQPQHF. For the CDR3, the DNA is TGTGCCAGCAGTAAACGGACAGGGGGAACGAGCAATCAGCCCCAGCATTTT.

The V and J genes are TRBV28 and TRBJ1-2, with a tentative D call TRBD1 (6 bases). Germline V gene data show CDR1 as MDHEN and CDR2 as SYDVKM. The V end was cut by 5 bases, the J end by 1 base, with 14 bases between. The CDR3 totals 15 residues. This CDR3 is CASSQGLGGNYGYTF. The CDR3 coding sequence is TGTGCCAGCAGTCAGGGGCTTGGGGGTAACTATGGCTACACCTTC.

The chain joins TRBV9 to TRBJ1-1, with 11 bases matching TRBD1. V gave up 1 base and J gave up 5 bases; unmatched junction bases: 7. This CDR3 spans 16 amino acids. Germline loops: CDR1 SGDLS, CDR2 YYNGEE. The CDR3 region is CASSVYGDRGRTEAFF. The CDR3 coding sequence is TGTGCCAGCAGCGTATACGGGGACAGGGGGAGGACTGAAGCTTTCTTT.

This rearrangement joins TRBV2 to TRBJ1-2; possible D gene TRBD1, 5 bases. V was shortened by 6 bases and J by 2 bases, with 19 bases between the two germline ends. Per the germline V gene, CDR1 is SNHLY and CDR2 is FYNNEI. This CDR3 region has 16 residues. Here the CDR3 DNA reads TGTGCCAGCAGCAACTCCAAGGGACGAGCGAACTATGGCTACACCTTC. Amino acids: CASSNSKGRANYGYTF.

V gene TRBV7-9 combines with J gene TRBJ1-1; D is ambiguous. The CDR3 length is 15 residues. Trimming took off 1 base at V and 0 bases at J, with 9 bases between the two ends. Germline CDR1 SEHNR, CDR2 FQNEAQ (reference sequence). The CDR3 coding sequence is TGTGCCAGCAGCTTAGAAGGTAAGATGAACACTGAAGCTTTCTTT. Encoded protein: CASSLEGKMNTEAFF.

The chain uses TRBV5-1 and TRBJ2-4; D may be TRBD1 (6 bases). Trimming took off 3 bases at V and 2 bases at J, with 12 bases between the two ends. The CDR3 has 15 residues. Germline-derived CDR1 and CDR2 are SGHRS and YFSETQ. For the CDR3, the DNA is TGCGCCAGCAGCTCGCCTACAGGGACCAAAAACATTCAGTACTTC. Translating gives CASSSPTGTKNIQYF.

DNA of the CDR3: TGCGCCAGCAGCCATTTTCCGGACACTTTTATCGGGGGCTACACCTTC. Protein product: CASSHFPDTFIGGYTF. The chain combines TRBV4-3 with TRBJ1-2; TRBD1 might be the D (5 bases). The CDR3 has 16 residues. Germline loops: CDR1 LGHNA, CDR2 YSLEER. The ends were cut back, 3 bases at V and 8 bases at J, with 22 bases in the middle.

The V gene is TRBV2, the J gene TRBJ1-4, with D tentatively TRBD1 (6 bases). With 6 bases removed from V and 7 bases from J, the gap between germline ends came to 33 bases. Germline CDR1 SNHLY, CDR2 FYNNEI. The CDR3 extends over 20 amino acids. The CDR3: CASRVDTHGRGPRRGEKLFF. CDR3 in DNA: TGTGCCAGCAGGGTGGACACACATGGCAGGGGACCTCGAAGGGGTGAAAAACTGTTTTTT.

This clone has just one count. The gene calls are TRBV15 and TRBJ2-5; the match to TRBD1 covers 7 bases. V lost 3 bases to trimming and J lost 1 base; unmatched junction nucleotides: 2. Germline lookup yields CDR1 LNHNV and CDR2 YYDKDF (reference sequence). The CDR3 loop spans 14 amino acids. The CDR3 DNA is TGTGCCACCAGCAGGCAGGGGGTCCAAGAGACCCAGTACTTC. This codes for CATSRQGVQETQYF.

V usage is TRBV4-2 and J usage is TRBJ1-1; D is uncertain. Trimming cost V 4 bases and J 4 bases, with 4 bases left between them. The CDR3 has 11 amino acids. Germline CDR1 LGHNA, CDR2 YNFKEQ. In DNA form, the CDR3 reads TGTGCCAGCAGCCTGGGCACTGAAGCTTTCTTT. Its translation is CASSLGTEAFF.